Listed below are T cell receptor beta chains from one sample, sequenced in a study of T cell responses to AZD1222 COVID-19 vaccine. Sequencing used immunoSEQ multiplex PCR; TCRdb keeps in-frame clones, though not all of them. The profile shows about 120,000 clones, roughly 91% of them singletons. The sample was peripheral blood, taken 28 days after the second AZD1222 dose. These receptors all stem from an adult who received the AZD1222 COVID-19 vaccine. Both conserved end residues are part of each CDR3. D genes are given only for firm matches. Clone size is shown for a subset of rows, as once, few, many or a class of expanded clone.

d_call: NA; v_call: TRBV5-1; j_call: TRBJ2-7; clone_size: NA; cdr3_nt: TGCGCCAGCAGCTTGGCCACGGATCTCCAGGGGCAGTACTTC; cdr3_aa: CASSLATDLQGQYF
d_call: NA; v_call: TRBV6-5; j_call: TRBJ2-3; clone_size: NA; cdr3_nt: TGTGCCAGCAGTTTTGGGACTAGCACAGATACGCAGTATTTT; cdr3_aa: CASSFGTSTDTQYF
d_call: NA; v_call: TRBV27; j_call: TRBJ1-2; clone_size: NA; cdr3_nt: TGTGCCAGCAGTTTATCCGGGGGGAGACAAGGCTACACCTTC; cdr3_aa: CASSLSGGRQGYTF
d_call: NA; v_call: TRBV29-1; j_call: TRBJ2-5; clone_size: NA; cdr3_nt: TGCAGCTCCCGCCAGTCTGAAGAGACCCAGTACTTC; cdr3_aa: CSSRQSEETQYF
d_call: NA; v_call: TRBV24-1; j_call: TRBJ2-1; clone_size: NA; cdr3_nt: TGTGCCACCAGTGACCTAGTAGCTAAGCAGTTCTTC; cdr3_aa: CATSDLVAKQFF
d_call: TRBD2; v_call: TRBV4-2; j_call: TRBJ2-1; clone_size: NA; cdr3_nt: TGTGCCAGCAGCCAAGATTTACTAGCGGAGCAGTTCTTC; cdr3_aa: CASSQDLLAEQFF
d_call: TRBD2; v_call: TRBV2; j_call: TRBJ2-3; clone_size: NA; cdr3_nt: TGTGCCAGCGAGCGGGAGCGCGGCACAGATACGCAGTATTTT; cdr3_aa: CASERERGTDTQYF
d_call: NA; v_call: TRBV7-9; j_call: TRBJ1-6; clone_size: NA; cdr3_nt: TGTGCCAGCAGCTTAGATCCCACATTTCCCCTCCACTTT; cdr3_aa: CASSLDPTFPLHF
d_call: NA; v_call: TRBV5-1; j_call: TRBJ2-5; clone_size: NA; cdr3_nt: TGCGCCAGCAGCTTGGGTTCTCTGGTAGGGGAAGAGACCCAGTACTTC; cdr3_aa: CASSLGSLVGEETQYF
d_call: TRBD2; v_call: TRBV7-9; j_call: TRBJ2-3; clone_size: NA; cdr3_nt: TGTGCCAGCAGCCTCTGGGCGGGGGGGAACACAGATACGCAGTATTTT; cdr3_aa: CASSLWAGGNTDTQYF
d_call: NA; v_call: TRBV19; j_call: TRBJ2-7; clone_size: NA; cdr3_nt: TGTGCCAGTAGTATAGATGGGTCGCGCGTCGAGCAGTACTTC; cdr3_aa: CASSIDGSRVEQYF
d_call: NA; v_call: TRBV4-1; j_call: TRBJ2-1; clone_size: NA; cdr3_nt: TGCGCCAGCAGCCCCGGGCCCGCCAGGAATGAGCAGTTCTTC; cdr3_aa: CASSPGPARNEQFF
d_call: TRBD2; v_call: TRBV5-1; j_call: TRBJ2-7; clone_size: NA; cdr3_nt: TGCGCCAGCAGCCCGGGGGGGCAGGGGATCTCCTACGAGCAGTACTTC; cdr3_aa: CASSPGGQGISYEQYF
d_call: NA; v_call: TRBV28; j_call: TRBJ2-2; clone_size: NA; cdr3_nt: TGTGCCAGCAGTTTATTACTAAGAGGATCGAACACCGGGGAGCTGTTTTTT; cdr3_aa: CASSLLLRGSNTGELFF
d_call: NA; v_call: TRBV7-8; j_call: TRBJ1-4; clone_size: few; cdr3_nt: TGTGCCAGCAGCCTAGACCCTGTAACTAATGAAAAACTGTTTTTT; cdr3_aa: CASSLDPVTNEKLFF
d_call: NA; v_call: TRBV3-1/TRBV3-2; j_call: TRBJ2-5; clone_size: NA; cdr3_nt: TGTGCCAGCAGCCAAGATTTTGACGCGGAGACCCAGTACTTC; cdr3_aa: CASSQDFDAETQYF
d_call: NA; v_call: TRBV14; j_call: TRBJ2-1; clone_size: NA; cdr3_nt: TGTGCCAGCAGCCAAGCCCAGGGGCGATTAAACAATGAGCAGTTCTTC; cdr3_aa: CASSQAQGRLNNEQFF
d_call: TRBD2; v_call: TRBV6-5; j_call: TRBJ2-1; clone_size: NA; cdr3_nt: TGTGCCAGCGGATCGGGACTAGCGGGAGTTAGGGAGCAGTTCTTC; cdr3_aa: CASGSGLAGVREQFF
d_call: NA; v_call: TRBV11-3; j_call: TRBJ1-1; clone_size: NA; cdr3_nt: TGTGCCAGCAGCTCGGCAGGGAACACTGAAGCTTTCTTT; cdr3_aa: CASSSAGNTEAFF
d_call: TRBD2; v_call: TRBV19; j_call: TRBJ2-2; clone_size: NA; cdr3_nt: TGTGCCAGTAGATCACCGGGACTAGTATCGAACACCGGGGAGCTGTTTTTT; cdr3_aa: CASRSPGLVSNTGELFF
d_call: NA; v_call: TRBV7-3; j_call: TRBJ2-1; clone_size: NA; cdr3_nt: TGTGCCAGCAGCTTAGGGGGACGGAATTACAATGAGCAGTTCTTC; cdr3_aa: CASSLGGRNYNEQFF
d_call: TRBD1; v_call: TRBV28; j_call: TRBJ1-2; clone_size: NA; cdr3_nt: TGTGCCAGCAGTTTACCAGGGGGCGGCTACACCTTC; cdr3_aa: CASSLPGGGYTF
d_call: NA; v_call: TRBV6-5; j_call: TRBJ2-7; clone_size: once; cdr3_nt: TGTGCCAGCAATCGAAACGGGGCCTACGAGCAGTACTTC; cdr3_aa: CASNRNGAYEQYF
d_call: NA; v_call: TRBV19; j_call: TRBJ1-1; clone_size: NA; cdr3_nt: TGTGCCAGTAGTTCTTGGGGTTGGATCACTGAAGCTTTCTTT; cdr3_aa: CASSSWGWITEAFF
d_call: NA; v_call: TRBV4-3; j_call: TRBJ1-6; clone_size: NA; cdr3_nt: TGCGCCAGCAGCCAAACAGGGATCTCACCCCTCCACTTT; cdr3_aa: CASSQTGISPLHF
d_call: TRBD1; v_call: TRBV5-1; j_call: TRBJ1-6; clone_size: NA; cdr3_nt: TGCGCCAGCAGCTTGGAACAGGGGCCCAATTCACCCCTCCACTTT; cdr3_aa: CASSLEQGPNSPLHF
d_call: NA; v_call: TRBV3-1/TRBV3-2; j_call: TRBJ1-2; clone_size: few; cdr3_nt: TGTGCCAGCAGCCTTTATCCCCCGGGTGAGGGAAATAACTATGGCTACACCTTC; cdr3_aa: CASSLYPPGEGNNYGYTF
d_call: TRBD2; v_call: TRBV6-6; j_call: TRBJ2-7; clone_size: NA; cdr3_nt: TGTGCCAGCAGTCCGGGACTAGCGGGAGGGCGCTCCTACGAGCAGTACTTC; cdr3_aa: CASSPGLAGGRSYEQYF
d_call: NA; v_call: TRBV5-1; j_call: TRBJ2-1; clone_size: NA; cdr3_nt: TGCGCCAGCAGCGTTTACAGGTCCTCCTACAATGAGCAGTTCTTC; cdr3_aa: CASSVYRSSYNEQFF
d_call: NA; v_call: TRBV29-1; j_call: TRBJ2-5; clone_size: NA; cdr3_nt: TGCAGCGTTGCCTGGGGGAAGGGGACGGAGACCCAGTACTTC; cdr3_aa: CSVAWGKGTETQYF
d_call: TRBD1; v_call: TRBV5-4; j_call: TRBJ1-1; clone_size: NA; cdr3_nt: TGTGCCAGCAGCTTGGTCAGGGGGTCTTACACTGAAGCTTTCTTT; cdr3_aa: CASSLVRGSYTEAFF
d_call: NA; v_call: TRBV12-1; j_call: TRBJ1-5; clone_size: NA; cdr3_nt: TGTGCCAGCAGCTATCAGCCCCAGCATTTT; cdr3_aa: CASSYQPQHF
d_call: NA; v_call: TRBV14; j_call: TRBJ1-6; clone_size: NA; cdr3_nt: TGTGCCAGCAGCCAACGGCGTCAGGCGCGGAATTCACCCCTCCACTTT; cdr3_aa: CASSQRRQARNSPLHF
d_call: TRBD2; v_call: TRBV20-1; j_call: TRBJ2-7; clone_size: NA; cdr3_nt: TGCAGTGCTAGTACGGGGGGGCCCGGCGAGCAGTACTTC; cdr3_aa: CSASTGGPGEQYF
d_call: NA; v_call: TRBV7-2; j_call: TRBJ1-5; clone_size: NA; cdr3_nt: TGTGCCAGCAGCTTAGATGTAATCGAGCCCCAGCATTTT; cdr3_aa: CASSLDVIEPQHF
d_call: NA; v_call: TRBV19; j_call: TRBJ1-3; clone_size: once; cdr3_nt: TGTGCCAGTAGTATAGATCGGCGGATCTCTGGAAACACCATATATTTT; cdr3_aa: CASSIDRRISGNTIYF
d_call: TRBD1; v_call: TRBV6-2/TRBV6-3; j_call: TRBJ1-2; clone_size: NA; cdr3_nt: TGTGCCAGCAGTAAACTATATGACAGGGTTGGCGGCTACACCTTC; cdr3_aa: CASSKLYDRVGGYTF
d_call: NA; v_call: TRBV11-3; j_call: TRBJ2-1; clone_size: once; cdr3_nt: TGTGCCAGCAGCTCGCTCTTTAGCTCCTACAATGAGCAGTTCTTC; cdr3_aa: CASSSLFSSYNEQFF
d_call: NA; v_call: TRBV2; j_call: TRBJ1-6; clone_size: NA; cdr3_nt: TGTGCCAGCACAGCCGGGACTGAGACTTCACCCCTCCACTTT; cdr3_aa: CASTAGTETSPLHF
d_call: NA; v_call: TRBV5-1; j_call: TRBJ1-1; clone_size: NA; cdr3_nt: TGCGCCAGCAGCCCGGACCCCCCTTCGGACGGCACTGAAGCTTTCTTT; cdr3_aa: CASSPDPPSDGTEAFF
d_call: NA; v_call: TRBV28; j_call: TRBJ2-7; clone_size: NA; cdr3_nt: TGTGCCAGCTCCCCGGAACTCGCCTACGAGCAGTACTTC; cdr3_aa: CASSPELAYEQYF
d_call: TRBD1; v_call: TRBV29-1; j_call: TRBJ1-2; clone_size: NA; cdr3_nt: TGCAGCGTTCTGTCGGGACAGGGGGCTTCGGGCTACACCTTC; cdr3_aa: CSVLSGQGASGYTF